A selection of T cell receptor beta chains follows, all from one sample in a study of cytomegalovirus exposure and HLA in healthy donors. This table comes from immunoSEQ multiplex PCR, and its TCRdb copy is limited to in-frame clones, with some not included. The data contain some 130,000 clones, about 80% of them singletons. Sequencing was done on a sample of PBMCs. These receptors were taken from a young man in good health and CMV-seronegative. Each CDR3 is given with its conserved first and last residue. Each record gives: V gene, D gene, clone size, J gene, CDR3 protein, CDR3 DNA. A D gene is named only where the DNA matches it firmly. Not all rows give a size; the values are once, few, many and, for expanded clones, a class.

TRBV29-1	TRBD1	NA	TRBJ1-5	CSARDRAGQPQHF	TGCAGCGCCCGGGACAGGGCCGGTCAGCCCCAGCATTTT
TRBV2	TRBD2	NA	TRBJ2-7	CASRPTSGYEQYF	TGTGCCAGCAGGCCGACTAGCGGCTACGAGCAGTACTTC
TRBV15	NA	few	TRBJ1-1	CATSRGSGIMNTEAFF	TGTGCCACCAGCAGAGGCTCAGGAATTATGAACACTGAAGCTTTCTTT
TRBV10-3	TRBD2	NA	TRBJ2-7	CAITPGLAGVYEQYF	TGTGCCATCACTCCAGGACTAGCGGGAGTGTACGAGCAGTACTTC
TRBV14	NA	NA	TRBJ2-5	CASSQDPSGGRETQYF	TGTGCCAGCAGCCAAGATCCGAGTGGCGGGCGGGAGACCCAGTACTTC
TRBV20-1	NA	NA	TRBJ1-2	CSASTGRGYTF	TGCAGTGCTAGTACAGGGCGGGGCTACACCTTC
TRBV5-1	NA	NA	TRBJ2-7	CASSLSGRIVEEQYF	TGCGCCAGCAGCTTGTCAGGCAGGATAGTCGAGGAGCAGTACTTC
TRBV6-6	NA	NA	TRBJ2-2	CASTDREPSLGGELFF	TGTGCCAGCACCGACCGGGAGCCCTCGTTGGGCGGGGAGCTGTTTTTT
TRBV5-4	TRBD1	NA	TRBJ2-7	CASSLWTGGTYEQYF	TGTGCCAGCAGCTTATGGACAGGGGGTACCTACGAGCAGTACTTC
TRBV7-9	TRBD1	NA	TRBJ2-2	CASSRRGTAPTQNTGELFF	TGTGCCAGCAGCCGGCGAGGGACAGCCCCCACCCAGAACACCGGGGAGCTGTTTTTT
TRBV19	TRBD1	NA	TRBJ2-7	CASSMETGVSYEQYF	TGTGCCAGTAGTATGGAAACAGGGGTCTCCTACGAGCAGTACTTC
TRBV15	TRBD1	NA	TRBJ1-2	CATSTDRGRIRNYGYTF	TGTGCCACCAGCACAGACAGGGGGCGAATTAGGAACTATGGCTACACCTTC
TRBV7-2	TRBD1	NA	TRBJ1-1	CASSVQGARNTEAFF	TGTGCCAGCAGCGTACAGGGGGCTAGGAACACTGAAGCTTTCTTT
TRBV4-1	NA	NA	TRBJ2-7	CASSQVQGKGYEQYF	TGCGCCAGCAGCCAAGTTCAGGGGAAGGGGTACGAGCAGTACTTC
TRBV28	TRBD1	NA	TRBJ1-2	CASSLTGANYGYTF	TGTGCCAGCAGTTTAACAGGGGCTAACTATGGCTACACCTTC
TRBV19	NA	NA	TRBJ1-1	CASSINYDGEAFF	TGTGCCAGTAGTATTAACTACGATGGGGAGGCTTTCTTT
TRBV5-6	NA	few	TRBJ1-1	CASSLTAGTGAFF	TGTGCCAGCAGCTTAACGGCGGGGACGGGAGCTTTCTTT
TRBV19	TRBD2	NA	TRBJ2-1	CASSLSGRYNEQFF	TGTGCCAGTAGTTTAAGCGGGAGATACAATGAGCAGTTCTTC